This T cell receptor (beta chain) appears in the sequencing data of a study of cytomegalovirus exposure and HLA in healthy donors. Study-wide points: As a later analysis revealed, the rate of TCR association differed by HLA locus, with DRB1 most and HLA-C fewest. There were around 160 TCR beta chains listed as cytomegalovirus-associated. Presence/absence results assume similar sequencing depth per donor, which may not hold.

Both 60 Vbeta primers and 13 Jbeta primers went into the PCR. The protocol was immunoSEQ multiplex PCR, while the TCRdb copy is restricted to in-frame clones and leaves out a portion. The sample lists 110,000 or so clones, 13% to 15% seen once, with roughly 0.89% in the top ten. This clone showed up just once. Its antigen is unknown. The germline CDR1 and CDR2 sequences are LNHDA and SQIVND (reference sequence). CDR3 length equals 15 residues. The junction had 6 bases not matched to a gene; V was cut back by 1 base and J by 4 bases. Among the donors, all were healthy bone marrow donors. The gene calls are TRBV19 and TRBJ1-1; 7 nucleotides match TRBD1. Sequenced sample: PBMCs. The origin of this receptor is a female donor in good health and CMV-seronegative. Written as DNA, the CDR3 is TGTGCCAGTAGTATAGGCCTTACAGGGGCCACTGAAGCTTTCTTT. This translates into CASSIGLTGATEAFF.